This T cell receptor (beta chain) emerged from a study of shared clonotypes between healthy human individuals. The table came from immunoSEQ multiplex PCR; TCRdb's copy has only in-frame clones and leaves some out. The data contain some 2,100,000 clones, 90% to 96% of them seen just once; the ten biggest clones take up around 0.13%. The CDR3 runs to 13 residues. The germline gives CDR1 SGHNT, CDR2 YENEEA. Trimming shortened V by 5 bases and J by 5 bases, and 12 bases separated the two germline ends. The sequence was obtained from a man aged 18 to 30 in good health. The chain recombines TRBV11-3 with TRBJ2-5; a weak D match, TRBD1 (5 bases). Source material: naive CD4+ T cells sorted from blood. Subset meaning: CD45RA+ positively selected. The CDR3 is CASSIRAGETQYF. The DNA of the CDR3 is TGTGCCAGCAGCATCAGGGCTGGGGAGACCCAGTACTTC.